One and the same sample provided the 27 T cell receptor beta chains below, sequenced in a study of blood T cells in healthy people across ages. A second PCR, run for roughly 7 to 11 cycles, used a sample-barcoded 5' primer plus a J-beta primer mix. TCRdb used MiXCR to reprocess the 5' RACE reads, holding one entry per CDR3 protein. The table shows roughly 900,000 distinct CDR3 sequences, with around 49% occurring only once. The sample was blood. Receptor source: a man aged 25-45 years in good health.

This chain joins TRBV6-5 and TRBJ2-7; 7 positions agree with TRBD1. Germline loops: CDR1 MNHEY, CDR2 SVGAGI. This CDR3 is built from 13 residues. With V trimmed by 6 bases and J by 3 bases, 5 bases remained unmatched. The CDR3 reads CASSSDRIYEQYF. Here the CDR3 DNA reads TGTGCCAGCAGCTCGGACAGGATCTACGAGCAGTACTTC.

This clonotype was seen a handful of times. This chain uses TRBV4-1 with TRBJ2-7; D is unresolved. The CDR3 is 16 residues long. Germline values: CDR1 MGHRA, CDR2 YSYEKL. V lost 0 bases to trimming and J lost 1 base, with 13 bases between them. For the CDR3, the DNA is TGCGCCAGCAGCCAAGAGGGGTTAAACCCTTCCTACGAGCAGTACTTC. It is translated as CASSQEGLNPSYEQYF.

This rearrangement joins TRBV6-5 to TRBJ1-3; D not certain. Germline V gene lookup returns CDR1 MNHEY and CDR2 SVGAGI. The CDR3 runs to 13 residues. V was pared by 5 bases and J by 3 bases, with 8 bases between. The CDR3 DNA reads as TGTGCCAGCAGTGACGTGGATGGAAACACCATATATTTT. Residues: CASSDVDGNTIYF.

The genes are TRBV20-1 and TRBJ2-4, with D perhaps matching TRBD1 (6 bases). Trimming pared 2 bases from V and 6 bases from J, leaving 14 bases between. The CDR3 is made up of 14 amino acids. Germline CDR1 reads DFQATT; CDR2 reads SNEGSKA (reference sequence). Here the CDR3 DNA reads TGCAGTGCTAGACCCAGTGGACAGCTAAACATTCAGTACTTC. Its translation: CSARPSGQLNIQYF.

V is TRBV28 and J is TRBJ2-7, with D perhaps matching TRBD1 (6 bases). Germline CDR1 MDHEN, CDR2 SYDVKM. This CDR3 spans 13 amino acids. The ends were cut back, 5 bases at V and 5 bases at J, with 13 bases in the middle. The CDR3 region has the DNA TGTGCCAGCAGTGAGGGACAACGAAACGAGCAGTACTTC. Translating gives CASSEGQRNEQYF.

V gene TRBV6-4 combines with J gene TRBJ2-1; 10 bases map to TRBD1. Germline CDR1 is MRHNA and CDR2 is SNTAGT. The CDR3 runs to 14 residues. After removal of 10 bases from V and 3 bases from J, the junction contained 6 bases not matched to a gene. This CDR3 is CANHGQGVYNEQFF. The DNA for the CDR3 is TGTGCCAACCACGGACAGGGGGTCTACAATGAGCAGTTCTTC.

This chain uses TRBV19 with TRBJ1-5; no firm D call. There are 16 residues in the CDR3. The V gene lost 9 bases and the J gene lost 2 bases, with 20 bases spanning the gap. The germline CDR1 and CDR2 sequences are LNHDA and SQIVND (reference sequence). The CDR3 sequence is CASLDQTRRGNQPQHF. The DNA of the CDR3 is TGTGCCAGCTTAGATCAGACCCGGAGGGGCAATCAGCCCCAGCATTTT.

This clonotype has a count of ten or more. The rearrangement joins TRBV3-1 to TRBJ1-5; 9 bases align to TRBD1. Looked up from germline, CDR1 is LGHDT and CDR2 is YNNKEL (reference sequence). After removal of 4 bases from V and 6 bases from J, the junction contained 4 bases not matched to a gene. The length of the CDR3 is 14 residues. CDR3 loop: CASSPRQGVQPQHF. Here the CDR3 DNA reads TGTGCCAGCAGCCCCCGACAGGGGGTTCAGCCCCAGCATTTT.

The chain uses TRBV4-3 and TRBJ2-7; possibly TRBD2 for D (6 bases). The J call may be in error: the DNA end matches TRBJ2-5 better. CDR3 size: 15 residues. Germline V CDR1 and CDR2: LGHNA, YSLEER. The CDR3 DNA reads as TGCGCCAGCAGCCAAGATAACCCGGGGGATGAGACCCAGTACTTC. It yields the protein CASSQDNPGDETQYF.

This clonotype was picked up many times. The V gene is TRBV2, the J gene TRBJ2-3; D is uncertain. The V gene lost 0 bases and the J gene lost 8 bases, with 9 bases spanning the gap. Germline-derived CDR1 and CDR2 are SNHLY and FYNNEI. The CDR3 consists of 13 residues. The CDR3: CASSEARLGTQYF. DNA for the CDR3: TGTGCCAGCAGTGAAGCGCGCTTGGGTACGCAGTATTTT.

This chain connects TRBV7-9 to TRBJ1-2; 10 nucleotides align to TRBD1. CDR1 is SEHNR and CDR2 is FQNEAQ in the germline V gene (reference sequence). There are 15 residues in the CDR3. V trimming: 5 bases; J trimming: 5 bases; junction bases outside the gene matches: 8. CDR3 nucleotide sequence: TGTGCCAGCAGCCAACTCCGGGACAGGGGTTATGGCTACACCTTC. Protein product: CASSQLRDRGYGYTF.

This clonotype was recorded many times. The chain couples TRBV4-2 to TRBJ2-3; maybe TRBD1 (5 bases). Deletions cut 0 bases from V and 8 bases from J, with 18 bases between. Germline V gives CDR1 LGHNA, CDR2 YNFKEQ. This CDR3 is built from 16 residues. CDR3 nucleotides: TGTGCCAGCAGCCAAGATCGGGCTAGTCGTCAGGGTACGCAGTATTTT. Its protein product is CASSQDRASRQGTQYF.

The sample holds a few counts of this clonotype. The gene calls are TRBV12-3 or TRBV12-4 and TRBJ1-1; D is possibly TRBD1 (5 bases). The V gene lost 3 bases and the J gene lost 3 bases, with 8 bases spanning the gap. CDR3 length: 13 amino acids. CDR3 in amino acids: CASSLKGHTEAFF. The DNA of the CDR3 is TGTGCCAGCAGTTTGAAGGGGCACACTGAAGCTTTCTTT.

Concerning this clonotype: One end of the junction fails to match germline, which may point to a read error. CDR3 coding DNA: TGTGCCACCAGCAGAGATAGGCACATTTTAAATGGGCAGTTCTTC. It specifies CATSRDRHILNGQFF. This chain links TRBV15 with TRBJ2-1; D is unclear. CDR3 size: 15 residues. The germline V gene has CDR1 LNHNV and CDR2 YYDKDF (reference sequence).

The V call is TRBV18, the J call TRBJ1-2; no clear D gene. Germline V gene data show CDR1 as KGHSH and CDR2 as LQKENI. This CDR3 contains 13 residues. The ends were cut back, 2 bases at V and 3 bases at J, with 7 bases in the middle. CDR3 sequence (DNA): TGTGCCAGCTCACCAGGACCCTACTATGGCTACACCTTC. Translation gives CASSPGPYYGYTF.

This chain links TRBV29-1 with TRBJ2-1, with D perhaps assigned TRBD1 or TRBD2 (5 bases each). The CDR3 consists of 10 residues. CDR1 SQVTM and CDR2 ANQGSEA come from the germline V gene. Trimming shortened V by 8 bases and J by 7 bases, and 9 bases separated the two germline ends. CDR3 loop: CSWGKNEQFF. CDR3 coding DNA: TGCAGCTGGGGGAAGAATGAGCAGTTCTTC.

CDR3 DNA sequence: TGCAGTGCTGGACCCCCAGGGGCCTTCACTGAAGCTTTCTTT. Translation gives CSAGPPGAFTEAFF. The rearrangement uses TRBV20-1 and TRBJ1-1, with D perhaps matching TRBD1 (6 bases). Trimming removed 5 bases at V and 4 bases at J, with 17 bases between. Germline V lookup: CDR1 DFQATT, CDR2 SNEGSKA (reference sequence). This CDR3 contains 14 residues.

This clonotype came up a few times. CDR3 nucleotides: TGTGCCAGCAGCCAGACCTTTGGCCATGAGCAGTACTTC. Translated, it gives CASSQTFGHEQYF. This chain uses TRBV3-1 with TRBJ2-7; no clear D. The CDR3 totals 13 residues. Trimming pared 3 bases from V and 7 bases from J, leaving 13 bases between. Germline V gene sequence: CDR1 LGHDT, CDR2 YNNKEL (reference sequence).

J is TRBJ2-1 and V is TRBV11-2, with TRBD1 as a possible D gene (5 bases). Germline assignment: CDR1 SGHAT and CDR2 FQNNGV. The CDR3 totals 17 residues. Trimming left V 0 bases short and J 1 base short, with 13 bases between. The CDR3 here is CASSLDGQGWSYNEQFF. In DNA form, the CDR3 reads TGTGCCAGCAGCTTAGATGGCCAGGGTTGGTCCTACAATGAGCAGTTCTTC.

The CDR3 is CASSRRGNYGYTF. CDR3 DNA sequence: TGCGCCAGCAGTCGTCGGGGCAACTATGGCTACACCTTC. The chain recombines TRBV5-1 with TRBJ1-2; a possible D gene is TRBD1 (5 bases). CDR3 length equals 13 residues. The ends were cut back, 5 bases at V and 2 bases at J, with 10 bases in the middle. Germline assignment: CDR1 SGHRS and CDR2 YFSETQ.

CDR3 nucleotide sequence: TGTGCCAGCATCTCCCTAGCGGGGGACTCCTACGAGCAGTACTTC. It codes for CASISLAGDSYEQYF. This chain links TRBV28 with TRBJ2-7; TRBD2 matches at 10 bases. The CDR3 is 15 residues long. Germline CDR1 reads MDHEN; CDR2 reads SYDVKM. V lost 7 bases and J lost 0; bases outside the gene matches: 6.

The J gene is TRBJ2-1, the V gene TRBV28; a possible D gene is TRBD1 (6 bases). V shed 5 bases and J shed 7 bases, with 15 bases lying between them. Per germline, CDR1 MDHEN and CDR2 SYDVKM. The CDR3 has 14 amino acids. CDR3 loop: CASSALGQQNEQFF. The CDR3 nucleotides are TGTGCCAGCAGTGCTCTAGGACAGCAGAATGAGCAGTTCTTC.

The chain has TRBV3-1 and TRBJ1-6; possible D gene TRBD1, 6 bases. The CDR3 has 15 amino acids. From germline, CDR1 is LGHDT and CDR2 YNNKEL (reference sequence). Between the trimmed V and J ends, which lost 2 bases and 9 bases, there was a span of 14 bases. The CDR3: CASSQKRPGVSPLHF. The DNA for the CDR3 is TGTGCCAGCAGCCAAAAGAGGCCAGGGGTTTCACCCCTCCACTTT.

The V gene is TRBV27, the J gene TRBJ2-3, with D maybe TRBD2 (5 bases). Per the germline V gene, CDR1 is MNHEY and CDR2 is SMNVEV (reference sequence). The CDR3 has 14 amino acids. Trimming removed 4 bases from V and 1 base from J, with 9 bases in between. The CDR3 DNA is TGTGCCAGCAGTTCGCCCGGGGGCACAGATACGCAGTATTTT. It encodes CASSSPGGTDTQYF.

This clonotype has just a few counts. CDR3 sequence reads: CATSAPGQGSLETQYF. The CDR3 nucleotides read TGTGCCACCAGTGCACCGGGACAGGGGTCTTTGGAGACCCAGTACTTC. V gene TRBV24-1 combines with J gene TRBJ2-5; 10 nucleotides align to TRBD1. Germline V gene data show CDR1 as KGHDR and CDR2 as SFDVKD. The CDR3 spans 16 residues. The ends lost 5 bases at V and 5 bases at J; junction bases unmatched: 10.

V and J are TRBV4-2 and TRBJ1-4; 7 bases map to TRBD1. V shed 0 bases and J 6 bases; nucleotides not matched to a gene: 4. Per germline, CDR1 LGHNA and CDR2 YNFKEQ. The CDR3 runs 15 residues. The CDR3 region is CASSQEEGAHEKLFF. The CDR3 region has the DNA TGTGCCAGCAGCCAAGAGGAGGGGGCCCATGAAAAACTGTTTTTT.

This chain joins TRBV7-9 and TRBJ2-7; possibly TRBD1 for D (6 bases). CDR3 length equals 19 residues. Germline V gives CDR1 SEHNR, CDR2 FQNEAQ (reference sequence). The V and J ends lost 5 bases and 1 base respectively, with 27 bases between them. The CDR3 is CASSATLHVRQDRSYEQYF. The DNA of the CDR3 is TGTGCCAGCAGCGCAACCCTTCATGTAAGACAGGACCGATCCTACGAGCAGTACTTC.